The entry below gives a single T cell receptor (beta chain) sequence along with its context. CDR3 length equals 15 residues. Germline lookup yields CDR1 LGHNA and CDR2 YNFKEQ. Germline trimming cut 4 bases from V and 5 bases from J; bases unmatched to any gene: 5. Clones were sequenced by immunoSEQ multiplex PCR, and TCRdb holds only the in-frame ones, with some missing. Of some 56,000 clones detected, roughly nine tenths appear once; the ten largest clones hold around 18%. This sample is drawn from a study of blood T cell repertoires in COVID-19. Sequenced sample: peripheral blood. The TCR comes from a human donor in a cohort sampled during active COVID-19. The V and J genes are TRBV4-2 and TRBJ2-1, with TRBD1 identical over 10 bases. CDR3 residues: CASSPDRGLNNEQFF. The CDR3 DNA reads TGTGCCAGCAGCCCCGACAGGGGGCTTAACAATGAGCAGTTCTTC.